The 5 T cell receptor beta chains in this list originate from one sample, sequenced in a study of T cell responses to AZD1222 COVID-19 vaccine. Method: immunoSEQ multiplex PCR; TCRdb's copy keeps in-frame clones and lacks some. The sample includes approximately 70,000 clones, over 60% of them seen just once. The starting material was peripheral blood, obtained 28 days after the second AZD1222 dose. These receptors were taken from an adult who received the AZD1222 COVID-19 vaccine.

The table lists this clone with a count of one. V and J are TRBV15 and TRBJ1-5; D unresolved. The CDR3 has 14 residues. CDR1 is LNHNV and CDR2 is YYDKDF in the germline V gene (reference sequence). With 3 bases removed from V and 5 bases from J, the gap between germline ends came to 11 bases. The CDR3 DNA reads as TGTGCCACCAGCAGCAGTTTCGGGGATCAGCCCCAGCATTTT. It yields the protein CATSSSFGDQPQHF.

This chain's CDR3 is CASSQALHGTAYNEQFF. CDR3 nucleotides: TGTGCCAGCAGCCAAGCTCTCCACGGGACGGCCTACAATGAGCAGTTCTTC. The chain combines TRBV4-2 with TRBJ2-1; D is possibly TRBD1 or TRBD2 (5 bases each). Germline V gene lookup returns CDR1 LGHNA and CDR2 YNFKEQ. The germline V and J ends were trimmed by 1 base and 2 bases, with 15 bases remaining between them. The length of the CDR3 is 17 residues.

The chain employs TRBV28 and TRBJ2-7, with D perhaps matching TRBD1 or TRBD2 (5 bases each). The CDR3 consists of 14 residues. The V gene lost 7 bases and the J gene lost 3 bases, with 16 bases spanning the gap. Looked up from germline, CDR1 is MDHEN and CDR2 is SYDVKM. CDR3 region: CASKGWDRVYEQYF. The CDR3 DNA is TGTGCCAGCAAAGGATGGGACCGAGTCTACGAGCAGTACTTC.

The chain recombines TRBV7-2 with TRBJ2-6, with D possibly matching TRBD1 (6 bases). Germline V gene lookup returns CDR1 SGHTA and CDR2 FQGNSA. V gave up 5 bases and J gave up 2 bases, with 10 bases separating them. The CDR3 loop spans 15 amino acids. The CDR3 DNA reads as TGTGCCAGCAGCCCCCACAGGGCTGGGGCCAACGTCCTGACTTTC. It codes for CASSPHRAGANVLTF.

This clone was seen more than once but under ten times. The chain couples TRBV18 to TRBJ2-7, with 7 nucleotides matching TRBD1. The CDR3 totals 14 residues. The germline V gene encodes CDR1 KGHSH and CDR2 LQKENI. Trimming removed 6 bases from V and 1 base from J; junction bases left unmatched: 6. Written as DNA, the CDR3 is TGTGCCAGCTCGCCCTACAGGGGTTCCTACGAGCAGTACTTC. Encoded protein: CASSPYRGSYEQYF. Full variable domain (rest looked up from reference TRBV18 and TRBJ2-7): NAGVMQNPRHLVRRRGQEARLRCSPMKGHSHVYWYRQLPEEGLKFMVYLQKENIIDESGMPKERFSAEFPKEGPSILRIQQVVRGDSAAYFCASSPYRGSYEQYFGPGTRLTVT.